This TCR beta chain is from a study of neurological immune-mediated disorders. Notes on the study in general: No expanded-clone CDR3 amino acid sequence recurred across subjects, suggesting private TCR-beta repertoires.

This clonotype has a count of ten or more. The target antigen is unknown. 5'RACE with 10-nucleotide random UMIs generated the cDNA. TCRdb reprocessed the 5' RACE reads with MiXCR, giving one entry per CDR3 protein. The sample lists fewer than 85,000 distinct CDR3 sequences; 15% to 20% were seen once. The CDR3 loop spans 12 amino acids. The chain joins TRBV3-2 to TRBJ2-1; the DNA was not used to check the table's D call, TRBD2. TRBV3-2 is listed as a pseudogene. The receptor's source is a woman in her thirties or forties in good health. The sample consisted of PBMCs. The CDR3 loop is CASSQDSGEQFF. CDR3 sequence (DNA): TGTGCCAGCAGCCAGGACAGCGGTGAGCAGTTCTTC.